One and the same sample provided the 25 T cell receptor beta chains below, sequenced in a study of regulatory T cells in long-lasting Graves disease. Combining iRepertoire HTBI primers with Arm-PCR of CDR3 regions, the authors built TCR beta libraries. TCRdb analysed the multiplex PCR reads with MiXCR anew, one entry per CDR3 protein. This sample has about 420,000 distinct CDR3 sequences, with about a sixth found just once. Specified time point: newly diagnosed GD, antithyroid drugs for less than 3 months. PBMC-derived RNA was used for the TCR library. The same sample was also used in a study of T cells in Graves' hyperthyroidism and ophthalmopathy.

The sample consisted of peripheral blood mononuclear cells (PBMCs), taken at new diagnosis, from a patient treated with antithyroid drugs. The receptors originated from a woman aged 18-30 years with Graves disease.

This clonotype was detected a few times. The chain combines TRBV5-1 with TRBJ2-1, with 11 bases that match TRBD2. Unmatched junction bases numbered 8, after V lost 5 bases and J lost 7 bases. This CDR3 region has 15 residues. Germline assignment: CDR1 SGHRS and CDR2 YFSETQ. The CDR3 DNA reads as TGCGCCAGCAGATTTCTAGCGGGAGGCGCTAATGAGCAGTTCTTC. Translated: CASRFLAGGANEQFF.

V and J are TRBV20-1 and TRBJ2-6, with TRBD1 identical over 8 bases. Germline V gives CDR1 DFQATT, CDR2 SNEGSKA (reference sequence). This CDR3 is built from 16 residues. The V segment lost 5 bases and the J segment 2 bases; nucleotides outside the gene matches: 8. In DNA, the CDR3 is TGCAGTGCTGAACCCCCAGGGGGCGCTGGGGCCAACGTCCTGACTTTC. Translating gives CSAEPPGGAGANVLTF.

This clonotype showed up many times. The V gene is TRBV12-3 or TRBV12-4, the J gene TRBJ2-1, with TRBD2 identical over 15 bases. The trim removed 8 bases at V and 7 bases at J, leaving 3 bases unmatched. CDR3 length equals 14 residues. Here the CDR3 reads CASGLAGGRNEQFF. DNA of the CDR3: TGTGCCAGCGGACTAGCGGGAGGGCGAAATGAGCAGTTCTTC.

The chain links TRBV29-1 to TRBJ2-3, with D perhaps being TRBD1 or TRBD2 (5 bases each). Germline V gene lookup returns CDR1 SQVTM and CDR2 ANQGSEA. CDR3 length: 12 residues. Trimming left V 6 bases short and J 0 bases short, with 7 bases between. In nucleotides, the CDR3 is TGCAGCGTCCGGGACAGCACAGATACGCAGTATTTT. It codes for CSVRDSTDTQYF.

This clonotype has a count of ten or more. This chain connects TRBV6-1 to TRBJ1-2, with D perhaps matching TRBD1 (5 bases). Germline V CDR1 and CDR2: MNHNS, SASEGT. The V and J ends lost 6 bases and 8 bases respectively, with 16 bases between them. The CDR3 is 13 amino acids. The CDR3 protein is CASRYTGSIGYTF. The CDR3 coding sequence is TGTGCCAGCAGATATACAGGATCTATCGGCTACACCTTC.

This clonotype has more than one count but fewer than ten. V gene TRBV20-1 combines with J gene TRBJ2-5, with D possibly being TRBD1 or TRBD2 (5 bases each). V gave up 6 bases and J gave up 9 bases, with 17 bases separating them. Per germline, CDR1 DFQATT and CDR2 SNEGSKA (reference sequence). The CDR3 is 12 amino acids. The CDR3 region is CSAKLTGPAQYF. In DNA form, the CDR3 reads TGCAGTGCCAAACTTACGGGGCCGGCCCAGTACTTC.

Many counts were recorded for this clonotype. The V and J genes are TRBV29-1 and TRBJ2-1, with 10 bases fitting TRBD2. The CDR3 is 15 amino acids. From germline, CDR1 is SQVTM and CDR2 ANQGSEA. Trimming cost V 3 bases and J 5 bases; bases outside gene matches: 7. The CDR3 DNA sequence: TGCAGCGTTGAGGAGCGGGAGGGCCTAGACAATGAGCAGTTCTTC. Its translation is CSVEEREGLDNEQFF.

This clonotype was recorded a few times. J is TRBJ2-3 and V is TRBV25-1, with D possibly TRBD2 on 5 matching bases. V was trimmed by 0 bases and J by 1 base, leaving 11 bases between them. Germline CDR1 MGHDK, CDR2 SYGVNS. This CDR3 has 16 residues. CDR3 loop: CASSEYEGSGTDTQYF. CDR3 DNA sequence: TGTGCCAGCAGTGAATATGAGGGAAGTGGCACAGATACGCAGTATTTT.

This clonotype was counted ten times or more. The chain has TRBV2 and TRBJ2-3; TRBD1 aligns across 7 bases. Trimming took 5 bases from V and 6 from J; bases not matched to a gene: 11. The CDR3 extends over 15 amino acids. Germline V gives CDR1 SNHLY, CDR2 FYNNEI. The CDR3 sequence is CASSPQLTGLDTQYF. The CDR3 coding sequence is TGTGCCAGCAGTCCACAGCTGACAGGGTTGGATACGCAGTATTTT.

This clonotype occurred a few times. At one end, the junction sequence differs from germline, possibly due to a read error. The chain uses TRBV7-3 and TRBJ2-3; TRBD2 matches 8 bases. The germline gives CDR1 SGHTA, CDR2 FQGTGA. The CDR3 covers 14 residues. In DNA, the CDR3 is TGTGCCAGCAGTTCAAGCGGGAGAATAGATACACAGTATTTT. Translated, it gives CASSSSGRIDTQYF.

The gene calls are TRBV10-3 and TRBJ2-2; 9 bases agree with TRBD1. The CDR3 sequence is 15 residues long. The V segment lost 4 bases and the J segment 4 bases; nucleotides outside the gene matches: 4. CDR1 and CDR2 from the germline V gene are ENHRY and SYGVKD. DNA for the CDR3: TGTGCCATCAGTGGACGGGACAGGGCCACCGGGGAGCTGTTTTTT. Translating it yields CAISGRDRATGELFF.

This clonotype was recorded many times. The chain links TRBV28 to TRBJ2-1; 7 positions match TRBD2. This CDR3 region has 16 residues. V was pared by 5 bases and J by 1 base, with 8 bases of the junction left unmatched. The V gene's germline CDR1 is MDHEN and CDR2 SYDVKM. The CDR3 reads CASSPKRLASYNEQFF. The CDR3 nucleotides are TGTGCCAGCAGTCCGAAACGACTAGCTTCCTACAATGAGCAGTTCTTC.

This clonotype was seen more than once but under ten times. The genes are TRBV18 and TRBJ1-5; a weak D match, TRBD1 (5 bases). V gave up 9 bases and J gave up 3 bases, with 21 bases separating them. The CDR3 loop spans 16 amino acids. The V gene's germline CDR1 is KGHSH and CDR2 LQKENI. CDR3 nucleotide sequence: TGTGCCAGTCCCACTTACGCGGGGGTCGACAATCAGCCCCAGCATTTT. Amino acid sequence: CASPTYAGVDNQPQHF.

This clonotype was recorded at least ten times. The rearrangement uses TRBV11-2 and TRBJ2-5; possible D gene TRBD2, 6 bases. V shed 5 bases and J shed 5 bases, with 21 bases lying between them. Germline lookup yields CDR1 SGHAT and CDR2 FQNNGV. The CDR3 loop spans 16 amino acids. The CDR3 spells CASSTGGGMEGETQYF. CDR3 coding DNA: TGTGCCAGCAGCACAGGTGGCGGGATGGAGGGGGAGACCCAGTACTTC.

This clonotype was seen repeatedly, ten times or more. Here the CDR3 reads CASRAGGGETQYF. CDR3 coding DNA: TGTGCCAGCAGGGCGGGAGGCGGAGAGACCCAGTACTTC. The chain is built from TRBV28 and TRBJ2-5, with 8 bases that match TRBD2. The CDR3 has 13 amino acids. The V and J ends lost 6 bases and 4 bases, in that order; junction bases with no gene match: 4. The germline CDR1 and CDR2 sequences are MDHEN and SYDVKM.

This clonotype was counted at least ten times. This chain links TRBV27 with TRBJ2-7; D is possibly TRBD1 or TRBD2 (5 bases each). The germline V gene has CDR1 MNHEY and CDR2 SMNVEV (reference sequence). The V and J ends lost 1 base and 2 bases respectively, with 12 bases between them. The CDR3 spans 15 residues. In DNA form, the CDR3 reads TGTGCCAGCAGTTTATTGGGGGACCAACCCTACGAGCAGTACTTC. Its translation: CASSLLGDQPYEQYF.

With respect to this clonotype: One end of the junction fails to match germline, which may point to a read error. The chain employs TRBV7-9 and TRBJ1-1, with 8 bases aligning to TRBD1. This CDR3 spans 18 amino acids. CDR1 and CDR2 (germline): SEHNR, FQNEAQ (reference sequence). The CDR3 DNA sequence: TGTGCCAGCAGCTTAGTGTTGTCGGACAGGGTTATCAACACTGAAGCTTCCTTT. This sequence encodes CASSLVLSDRVINTEASF.

There are many counts of this clonotype. The chain couples TRBV3-1 to TRBJ2-3, with D possibly being TRBD1 (6 bases). Trimming cost V 0 bases and J 1 base, with 11 bases left between them. The CDR3 sequence is 16 residues long. Germline V lookup: CDR1 LGHDT, CDR2 YNNKEL (reference sequence). CDR3 in DNA: TGTGCCAGCAGCCAAGACCTGGACAGAGGCACAGATACGCAGTATTTT. Translation gives CASSQDLDRGTDTQYF.

V is TRBV7-2 and J is TRBJ1-1; 8 bases line up with TRBD1. Losses at the gene ends were 6 bases for V and 11 bases for J; bases not matched to a gene: 14. CDR1 is SGHTA and CDR2 is FQGNSA in the germline V gene. The CDR3 has 14 residues. CDR3 sequence (DNA): TGTGCCAGCAGGTCAGACGACAGGGGCTCCGGCGCTTTCTTT. Protein sequence: CASRSDDRGSGAFF.

The V call is TRBV7-9, the J call TRBJ1-6; D is undetermined. V lost 4 bases to trimming and J lost 0 bases, with 10 bases between them. The germline V gene encodes CDR1 SEHNR and CDR2 FQNEAQ (reference sequence). The CDR3 contains 16 residues. The CDR3 nucleotides are TGTGCCAGCAGCTCCGCGGTCAGCTCCTATAATTCACCCCTCCACTTT. Translation: CASSSAVSSYNSPLHF.

In this sample, this clonotype turned up many times. The genes are TRBV7-2 and TRBJ2-3; no clear D gene. The length of the CDR3 is 19 residues. Germline lookup yields CDR1 SGHTA and CDR2 FQGNSA. V was pared by 0 bases and J by 0 bases, with 19 bases between. CDR3: CASSLAGVSGLTSTDTQYF. As DNA, the CDR3 is TGTGCCAGCAGCTTAGCAGGAGTGTCGGGTCTAACTAGCACAGATACGCAGTATTTT.

This clonotype was found a few times. CDR3 sequence reads: CASSPQGTPNGYTF. The DNA of the CDR3 is TGTGCCAGCAGTCCACAGGGTACCCCCAATGGCTACACCTTC. The V call is TRBV27, the J call TRBJ1-2; maybe TRBD1 (6 bases). Per germline, CDR1 MNHEY and CDR2 SMNVEV (reference sequence). V dropped 5 bases and J dropped 6 bases, with 16 bases sitting between them. The CDR3 runs to 14 residues.

J is TRBJ2-7 and V is TRBV30; 10 bases match TRBD2. There are 15 residues in the CDR3. The germline V gene has CDR1 GTSNPN and CDR2 SVGIG (reference sequence). Trimming removed 4 bases from V and 1 base from J; junction bases left unmatched: 7. The CDR3 sequence: CAWKTSGRTSYEQYF. CDR3 in DNA: TGTGCCTGGAAGACTAGCGGGCGTACTTCCTACGAGCAGTACTTC.

Comment on this clonotype: A read error may explain this, as a much larger clone is one base away. CDR3 DNA sequence: TGTGCCAGCAGTAACTCCGGGGGCCTGCACGAGCGGTACTTC. As protein: CASSNSGGLHERYF. The chain employs TRBV6-5 and TRBJ2-7, with D possibly called TRBD1 or TRBD2 (6 bases each). The CDR3 sequence is 14 residues long. In germline, CDR1 is MNHEY, CDR2 SVGAGI.

This chain uses TRBV6-1 with TRBJ2-4; tentative D call: TRBD1 (6 bases). CDR3 length: 15 residues. Trimming shortened V by 5 bases and J by 1 base, and 12 bases separated the two germline ends. CDR1 is MNHNS, CDR2 SASEGT, per germline. In DNA form, the CDR3 reads TGTGCCAGCAGTCAGGGGTATGAGGCCAAAAACATTCAGTACTTC. Encoded protein: CASSQGYEAKNIQYF.